This T cell receptor beta chain was captured by sequencing in a study of blood T cell repertoires in COVID-19. This clone has ten or more counts. In the source study's methods: Amplification of reference gene primers provided the estimated nucleated cell counts. Profiled with immunoSEQ multiplex PCR; TCRdb holds only in-frame clones, not every one. V and J calls and clone size are those listed in that table; D and trimming were worked out from the DNA. The sample lists tens of thousands of clones; roughly 74% were seen once. The CDR3 loop spans 18 amino acids. The germline gives CDR1 LNHDA, CDR2 SQIVND (reference sequence). Unmatched junction bases numbered 13, after V lost 8 bases and J lost 0 bases.

The rearrangement joins TRBV19 to TRBJ2-6, with 7 positions matching TRBD2. This receptor was obtained from a man between 65 and 79 years old with COVID-19, enrolled during active disease. The sample consisted of peripheral blood. The CDR3 spells CASGGVGIFASGANVLTF. DNA of the CDR3: TGTGCCAGTGGGGGGGTCGGAATCTTCGCCTCTGGGGCCAACGTCCTGACTTTC.